These 10 T cell receptor beta chains originate from one sample sequenced in a study of blood T cell repertoires in COVID-19. Profiled with immunoSEQ multiplex PCR; TCRdb holds only in-frame clones, not every one. The repertoire holds roughly 68,000 clones, with about nine tenths as singletons. Sequencing input: peripheral blood. Source of these receptors: an older woman with COVID-19, enrolled during active disease.

V usage is TRBV12-3 or TRBV12-4 and J usage is TRBJ1-1; D gene uncertain. The length of the CDR3 is 13 residues. V was pared by 10 bases and J by 4 bases, with 16 bases between. The CDR3 spells CATDSPETTEAFF. CDR3 in DNA: TGTGCCACCGACTCCCCGGAGACCACTGAAGCTTTCTTT.

The chain uses TRBV25-1 and TRBJ1-2; unclear D gene. The CDR3 extends over 13 amino acids. The germline gives CDR1 MGHDK, CDR2 SYGVNS. V lost 0 bases and J 8 bases, leaving 10 bases between the germline ends. CDR3 sequence (DNA): TGTGCCAGCAGTGAATATCCGGGAAGCGGCTACACCTTC. Translated, it gives CASSEYPGSGYTF.

The rearrangement uses TRBV27 and TRBJ2-7, with 8 bases that match TRBD2. CDR3 length equals 16 residues. Germline CDR1 and CDR2: MNHEY and SMNVEV (reference sequence). Trimming cost V 1 base and J 4 bases; bases outside gene matches: 9. Here the CDR3 reads CASSLFSQREFYEQYF. Written as DNA, the CDR3 is TGTGCCAGCAGTTTATTCAGCCAGCGGGAGTTTTACGAGCAGTACTTC.

The chain combines TRBV30 with TRBJ1-4, with 7 bases fitting TRBD1. CDR3 size: 13 residues. In germline, CDR1 is GTSNPN, CDR2 SVGIG (reference sequence). The V and J ends lost 7 bases and 3 bases, in that order; junction bases with no gene match: 5. The CDR3 reads CALRGQPNEKLFF. The CDR3 coding sequence is TGTGCCTTAAGGGGACAGCCTAATGAAAAACTGTTTTTT.

The rearrangement uses TRBV9 and TRBJ1-4; D unclear. CDR1 SGDLS and CDR2 YYNGEE come from the germline V gene. The germline V and J ends were trimmed by 4 bases and 8 bases, with 12 bases remaining between them. The CDR3 consists of 13 residues. The CDR3 DNA reads TGTGCCAGCAGCTCTCGATATGCGGAAAAACTGTTTTTT. Protein product: CASSSRYAEKLFF.

The V and J genes are TRBV5-4 and TRBJ2-5; 7 bases fit TRBD2. Germline-derived CDR1 and CDR2 are SGHNT and YYREEE (reference sequence). The V segment lost 3 bases and the J segment 5 bases; nucleotides outside the gene matches: 4. This CDR3 contains 13 residues. Here the CDR3 reads CASSSQGGETQYF. CDR3 in DNA: TGTGCCAGCAGCTCCCAGGGAGGGGAGACCCAGTACTTC.

In the case of this clone: This could be a read error, since a much larger clone is one nucleotide away. The rearrangement joins TRBV12-3 or TRBV12-4 to TRBJ1-3, with 7 positions matching TRBD1. With 5 bases clipped from V and 4 bases from J, the junction kept 2 bases outside the gene matches. This CDR3 contains 13 residues. CDR3 amino acids: CASSPGQGNTIYF. DNA of the CDR3: TGTGCCAGCAGTCCGGGACAGGGAAACACCATATATTTT.

This sequence joins TRBV6-2 or TRBV6-3 and TRBJ1-6; 7 bases line up with TRBD1. After removal of 6 bases from V and 5 bases from J, the junction contained 13 bases not matched to a gene. The CDR3 covers 17 residues. CDR1 MNHEY and CDR2 SVGEGT come from the germline V gene. The CDR3 region is CASSPPQTGTDNSPLHF. DNA of the CDR3: TGTGCCAGCAGCCCTCCCCAAACCGGGACAGATAATTCACCCCTCCACTTT.

J is TRBJ2-1 and V is TRBV19, with 9 bases fitting TRBD1. The CDR3 runs 13 residues. V was clipped by 10 bases and J by 4 bases; unmatched bases: 5. Looked up from germline, CDR1 is LNHDA and CDR2 is SQIVND (reference sequence). CDR3 in DNA: TGTGCCACCCGGGACAGGGTTTACAATGAGCAGTTCTTC. This gives the protein CATRDRVYNEQFF.

This clone was recorded once. As DNA, the CDR3 is TGTGCCAGCAGCTCACAGGGAAATGAGCAGTTCTTC. Residues: CASSSQGNEQFF. This chain links TRBV7-9 with TRBJ2-1; a possible D gene is TRBD1 (6 bases). Trimming cost V 4 bases and J 7 bases, with 8 bases left between them. This CDR3 is 12 amino acids long. Germline V CDR1 and CDR2: SEHNR, FQNEAQ (reference sequence). The entire variable domain, with the rest obtained from reference TRBV7-9 and TRBJ2-1, is as follows: DTGVSQNPRHKITKRGQNVTFRCDPISEHNRLYWYRQTLGQGPEFLTYFQNEAQLEKSRLLSDRFSAERPKGSFSTLEIQRTEQGDSAMYLCASSSQGNEQFFGPGTRLTVL.